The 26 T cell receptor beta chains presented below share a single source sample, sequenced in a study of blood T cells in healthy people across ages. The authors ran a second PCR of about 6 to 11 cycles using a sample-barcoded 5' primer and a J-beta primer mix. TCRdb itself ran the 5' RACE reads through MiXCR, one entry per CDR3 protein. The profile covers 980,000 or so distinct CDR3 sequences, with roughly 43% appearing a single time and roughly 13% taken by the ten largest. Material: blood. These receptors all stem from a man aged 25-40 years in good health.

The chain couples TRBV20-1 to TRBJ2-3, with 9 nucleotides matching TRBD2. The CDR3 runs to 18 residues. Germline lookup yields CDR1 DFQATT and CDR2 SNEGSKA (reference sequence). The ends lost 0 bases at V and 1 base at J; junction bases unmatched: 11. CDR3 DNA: TGCAGTGCTAGAGATCCCAGCGGGGGGATGGGGGGCACAGATACGCAGTATTTT. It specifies CSARDPSGGMGGTDTQYF.

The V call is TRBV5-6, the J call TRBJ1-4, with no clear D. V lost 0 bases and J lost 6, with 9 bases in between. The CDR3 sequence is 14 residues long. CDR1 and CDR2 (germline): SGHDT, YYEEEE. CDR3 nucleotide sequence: TGTGCCAGCAGCTTGGAGCCCGCCGATGAAAAACTGTTTTTT. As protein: CASSLEPADEKLFF.

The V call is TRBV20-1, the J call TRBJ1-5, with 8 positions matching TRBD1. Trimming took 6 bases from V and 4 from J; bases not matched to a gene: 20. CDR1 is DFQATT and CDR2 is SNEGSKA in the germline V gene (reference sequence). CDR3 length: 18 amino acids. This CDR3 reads CSAHKWAGGARRNQPQHF. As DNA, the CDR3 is TGCAGTGCCCACAAATGGGCAGGGGGCGCGAGGAGAAATCAGCCCCAGCATTTT.

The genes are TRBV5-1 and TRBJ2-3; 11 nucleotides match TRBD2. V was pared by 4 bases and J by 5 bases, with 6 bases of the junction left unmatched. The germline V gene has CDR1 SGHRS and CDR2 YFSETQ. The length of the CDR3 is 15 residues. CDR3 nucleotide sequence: TGCGCCAGCAGCAGTAGCGGGGGGGCCATAGATACGCAGTATTTT. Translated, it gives CASSSSGGAIDTQYF.

The CDR3 loop reads CASSIYSGGAYEQFF. The CDR3 bases are TGTGCCAGTAGTATTTATAGTGGGGGGGCCTATGAGCAGTTCTTC. The chain joins TRBV19 to TRBJ2-1; D possibly corresponds to TRBD2 (7 bases). The V gene lost 3 bases and the J gene lost 8 bases, with 17 bases spanning the gap. Per germline, CDR1 LNHDA and CDR2 SQIVND (reference sequence). This CDR3 spans 15 amino acids.

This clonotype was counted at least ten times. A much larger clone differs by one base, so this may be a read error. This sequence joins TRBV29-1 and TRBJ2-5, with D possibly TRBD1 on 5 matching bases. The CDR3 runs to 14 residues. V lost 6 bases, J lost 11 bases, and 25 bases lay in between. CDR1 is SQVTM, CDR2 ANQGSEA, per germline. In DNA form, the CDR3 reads TGCAGCGTCCCCGTTGCCCAGGGATACAATGAGCAGTACTTC. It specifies CSVPVAQGYNEQYF.

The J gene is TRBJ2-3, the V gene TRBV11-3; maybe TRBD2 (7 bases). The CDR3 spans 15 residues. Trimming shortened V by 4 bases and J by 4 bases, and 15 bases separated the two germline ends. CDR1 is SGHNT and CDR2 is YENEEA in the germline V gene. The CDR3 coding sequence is TGTGCCAGCAGCTCACGGGGGGCCGTCCCAGATACGCAGTATTTT. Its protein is CASSSRGAVPDTQYF.

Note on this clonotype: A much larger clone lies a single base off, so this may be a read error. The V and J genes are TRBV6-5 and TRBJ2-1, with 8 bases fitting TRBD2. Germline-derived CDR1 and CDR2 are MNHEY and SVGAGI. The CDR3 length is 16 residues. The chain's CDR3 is CATRGGATSSCNEQFF. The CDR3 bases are TGTGCCACCCGGGGGGGAGCGACGAGCTCCTGCAATGAGCAGTTCTTC.

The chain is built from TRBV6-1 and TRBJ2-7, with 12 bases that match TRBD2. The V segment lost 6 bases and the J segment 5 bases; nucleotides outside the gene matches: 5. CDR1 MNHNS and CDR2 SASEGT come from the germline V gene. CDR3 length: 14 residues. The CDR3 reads CASRRLAGAHEQYF. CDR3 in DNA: TGTGCCAGCAGGCGACTAGCGGGAGCCCACGAGCAGTACTTC.

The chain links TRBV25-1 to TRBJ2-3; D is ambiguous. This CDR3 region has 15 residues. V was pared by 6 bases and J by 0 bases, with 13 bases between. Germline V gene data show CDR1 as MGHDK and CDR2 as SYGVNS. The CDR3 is CASRGFWVSTDTQYF. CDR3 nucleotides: TGTGCCAGCAGGGGGTTCTGGGTGAGCACAGATACGCAGTATTTT.

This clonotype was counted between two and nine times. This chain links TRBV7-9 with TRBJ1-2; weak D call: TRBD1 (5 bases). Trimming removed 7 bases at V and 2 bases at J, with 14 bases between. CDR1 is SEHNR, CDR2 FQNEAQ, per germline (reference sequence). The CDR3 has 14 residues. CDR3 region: CASMAIDRNYGYTF. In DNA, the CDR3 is TGTGCCAGCATGGCAATAGACAGAAACTATGGCTACACCTTC.

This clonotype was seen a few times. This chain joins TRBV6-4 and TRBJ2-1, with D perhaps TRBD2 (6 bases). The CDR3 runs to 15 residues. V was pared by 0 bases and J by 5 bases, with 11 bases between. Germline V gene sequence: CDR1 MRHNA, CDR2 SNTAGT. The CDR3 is CASSDSGGLDNEQFF. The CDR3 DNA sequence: TGTGCCAGCAGTGACTCAGGAGGGCTGGACAATGAGCAGTTCTTC.

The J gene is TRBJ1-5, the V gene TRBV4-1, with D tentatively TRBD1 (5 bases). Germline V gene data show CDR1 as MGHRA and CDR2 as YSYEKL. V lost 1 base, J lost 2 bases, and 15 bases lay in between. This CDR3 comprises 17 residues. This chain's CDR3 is CASSQVPQGEGNQPQHF. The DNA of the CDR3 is TGCGCCAGCAGCCAAGTCCCCCAGGGAGAAGGCAATCAGCCCCAGCATTTT.

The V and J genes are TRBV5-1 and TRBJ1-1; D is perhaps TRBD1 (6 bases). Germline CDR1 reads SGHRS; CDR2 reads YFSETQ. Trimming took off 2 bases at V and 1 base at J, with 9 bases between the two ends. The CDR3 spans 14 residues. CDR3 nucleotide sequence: TGCGCCAGCAGCTTTACAGGGAGGAACACTGAAGCTTTCTTT. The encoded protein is CASSFTGRNTEAFF.

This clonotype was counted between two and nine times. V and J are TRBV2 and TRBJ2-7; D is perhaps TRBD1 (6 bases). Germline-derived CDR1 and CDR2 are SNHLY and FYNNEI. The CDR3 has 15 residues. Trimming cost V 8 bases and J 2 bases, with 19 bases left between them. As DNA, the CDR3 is TGTGCCAGCGGGGTTACTACAGGGCGAGCCTACGAGCAGTACTTC. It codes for CASGVTTGRAYEQYF.

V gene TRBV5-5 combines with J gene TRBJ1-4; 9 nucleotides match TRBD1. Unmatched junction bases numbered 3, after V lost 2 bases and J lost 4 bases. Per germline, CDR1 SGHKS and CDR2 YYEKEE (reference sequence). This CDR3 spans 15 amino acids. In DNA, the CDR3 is TGTGCCAGCAGCTTCGGGACAGGGAGTAATGAAAAACTGTTTTTT. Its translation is CASSFGTGSNEKLFF.

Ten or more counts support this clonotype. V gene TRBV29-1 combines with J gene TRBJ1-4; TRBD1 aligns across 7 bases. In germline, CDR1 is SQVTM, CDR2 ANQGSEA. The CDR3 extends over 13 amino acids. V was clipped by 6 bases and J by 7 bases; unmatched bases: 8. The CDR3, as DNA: TGCAGCGTGAAGGGGGCATCGGGTGAAAAACTGTTTTTT. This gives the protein CSVKGASGEKLFF.

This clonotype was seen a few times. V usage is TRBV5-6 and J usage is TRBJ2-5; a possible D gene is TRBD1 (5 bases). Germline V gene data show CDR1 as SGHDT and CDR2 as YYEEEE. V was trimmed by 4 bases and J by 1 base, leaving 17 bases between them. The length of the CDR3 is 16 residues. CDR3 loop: CASSPGAGWTQETQYF. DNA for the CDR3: TGTGCCAGCAGCCCGGGCGCAGGGTGGACCCAAGAGACCCAGTACTTC.

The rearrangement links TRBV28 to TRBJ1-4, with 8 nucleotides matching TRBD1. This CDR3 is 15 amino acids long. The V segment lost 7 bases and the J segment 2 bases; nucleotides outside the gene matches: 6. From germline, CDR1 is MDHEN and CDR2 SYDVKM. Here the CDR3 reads CASIARGPTNEKLFF. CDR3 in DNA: TGTGCCAGCATTGCCAGGGGGCCCACTAATGAAAAACTGTTTTTT.

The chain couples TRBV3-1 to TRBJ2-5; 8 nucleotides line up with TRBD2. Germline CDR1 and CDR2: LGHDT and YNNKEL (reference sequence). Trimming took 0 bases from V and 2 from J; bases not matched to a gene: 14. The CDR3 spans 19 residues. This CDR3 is CASSQEASGGLQLQETQYF. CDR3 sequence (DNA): TGTGCCAGCAGCCAAGAAGCAAGCGGGGGCCTTCAGTTACAAGAGACCCAGTACTTC.

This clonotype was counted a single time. This CDR3 reads CASSLSIGGGTSGANVLTF. CDR3 sequence (DNA): TGTGCCAGCAGCTTATCGATAGGCGGGGGAACCTCTGGGGCCAACGTCCTGACTTTC. The rearrangement uses TRBV7-3 and TRBJ2-6; 7 bases are a match to TRBD2. The CDR3 loop spans 19 amino acids. Germline V lookup: CDR1 SGHTA, CDR2 FQGTGA. Germline trimming cut 2 bases from V and 0 bases from J; bases unmatched to any gene: 10.

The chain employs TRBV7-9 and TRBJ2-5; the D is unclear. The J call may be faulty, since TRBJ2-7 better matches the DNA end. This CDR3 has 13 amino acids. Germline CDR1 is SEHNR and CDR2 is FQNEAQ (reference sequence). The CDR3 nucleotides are TGTGCCAGCACCCTAAGAGCTGGTTACGAGCAGTACTTC. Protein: CASTLRAGYEQYF.

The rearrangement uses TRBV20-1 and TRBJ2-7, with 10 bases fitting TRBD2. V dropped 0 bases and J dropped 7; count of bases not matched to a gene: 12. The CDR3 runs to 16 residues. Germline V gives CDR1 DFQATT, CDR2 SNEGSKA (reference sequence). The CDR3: CSARDPTSGAYPEQYF. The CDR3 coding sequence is TGCAGTGCTAGAGATCCCACTAGCGGGGCTTACCCTGAGCAGTACTTC.

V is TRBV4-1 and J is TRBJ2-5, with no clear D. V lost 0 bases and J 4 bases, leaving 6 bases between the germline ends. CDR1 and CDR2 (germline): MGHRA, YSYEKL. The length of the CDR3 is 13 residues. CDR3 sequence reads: CASSQEVRETQYF. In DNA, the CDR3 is TGCGCCAGCAGCCAAGAGGTTAGAGAGACCCAGTACTTC.

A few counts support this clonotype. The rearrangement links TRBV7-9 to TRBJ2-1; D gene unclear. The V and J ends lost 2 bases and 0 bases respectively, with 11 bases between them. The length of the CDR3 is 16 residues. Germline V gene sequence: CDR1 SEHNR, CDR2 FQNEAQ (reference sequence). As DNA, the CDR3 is TGTGCCAGCAGCTTACGTGGTCAGTACTCCTACAATGAGCAGTTCTTC. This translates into CASSLRGQYSYNEQFF.

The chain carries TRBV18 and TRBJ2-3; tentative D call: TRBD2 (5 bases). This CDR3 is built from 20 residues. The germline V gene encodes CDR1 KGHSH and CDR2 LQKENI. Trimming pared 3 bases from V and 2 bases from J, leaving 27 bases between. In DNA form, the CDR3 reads TGTGCCAGCTCACCCGATGGGGAAGGAGGACGGGCACACTTCACAGATACGCAGTATTTT. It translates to CASSPDGEGGRAHFTDTQYF.